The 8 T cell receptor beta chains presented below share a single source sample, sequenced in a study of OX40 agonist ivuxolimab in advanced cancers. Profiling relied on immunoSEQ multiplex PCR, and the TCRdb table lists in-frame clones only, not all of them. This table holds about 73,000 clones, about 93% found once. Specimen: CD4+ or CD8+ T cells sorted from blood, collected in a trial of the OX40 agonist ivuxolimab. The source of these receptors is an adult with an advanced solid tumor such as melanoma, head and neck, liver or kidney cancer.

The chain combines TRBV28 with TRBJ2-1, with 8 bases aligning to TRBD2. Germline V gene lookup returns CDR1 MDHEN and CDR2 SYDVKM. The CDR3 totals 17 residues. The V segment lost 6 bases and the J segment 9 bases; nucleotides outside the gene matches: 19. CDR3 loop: CASSPQQAAGEYVEQFF. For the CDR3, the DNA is TGTGCCAGCAGCCCACAGCAGGCAGCGGGAGAGTATGTTGAGCAGTTCTTC.

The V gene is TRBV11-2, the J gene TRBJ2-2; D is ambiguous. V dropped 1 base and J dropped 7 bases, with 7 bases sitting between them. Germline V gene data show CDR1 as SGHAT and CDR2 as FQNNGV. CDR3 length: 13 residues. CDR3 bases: TGTGCCAGCAGCTTAGTGGGGATCGGGGAGCTGTTTTTT. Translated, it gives CASSLVGIGELFF.

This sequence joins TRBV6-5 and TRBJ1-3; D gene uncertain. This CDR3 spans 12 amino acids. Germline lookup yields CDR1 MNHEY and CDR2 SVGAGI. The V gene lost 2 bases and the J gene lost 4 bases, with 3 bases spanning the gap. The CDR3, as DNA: TGTGCCAGCAGTTACGGGGGAAACACCATATATTTT. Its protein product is CASSYGGNTIYF.

CDR3 loop: CASSPTGTFTDTQYF. In nucleotides, the CDR3 is TGTGCCAGCAGCCCTACCGGGACTTTCACAGATACGCAGTATTTT. The rearrangement joins TRBV7-3 to TRBJ2-3; tentative D call: TRBD2 (6 bases). V lost 5 bases and J 2 bases, leaving 14 bases between the germline ends. CDR3 length: 15 residues. The germline CDR1 and CDR2 sequences are SGHTA and FQGTGA.

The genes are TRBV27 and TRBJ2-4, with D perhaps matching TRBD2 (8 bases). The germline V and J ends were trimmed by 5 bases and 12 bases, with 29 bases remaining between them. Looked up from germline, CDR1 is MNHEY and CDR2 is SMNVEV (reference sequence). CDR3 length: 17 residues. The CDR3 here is CASSESKGAGGIKSQYF. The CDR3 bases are TGTGCCAGCAGTGAGAGTAAGGGGGCGGGAGGAATCAAGAGTCAGTACTTC.

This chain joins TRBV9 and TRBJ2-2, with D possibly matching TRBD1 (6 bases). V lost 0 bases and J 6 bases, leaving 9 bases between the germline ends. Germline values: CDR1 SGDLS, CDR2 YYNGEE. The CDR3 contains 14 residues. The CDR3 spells CASSVVRGAGELFF. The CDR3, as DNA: TGTGCCAGCAGCGTAGTCAGGGGTGCCGGGGAGCTGTTTTTT.

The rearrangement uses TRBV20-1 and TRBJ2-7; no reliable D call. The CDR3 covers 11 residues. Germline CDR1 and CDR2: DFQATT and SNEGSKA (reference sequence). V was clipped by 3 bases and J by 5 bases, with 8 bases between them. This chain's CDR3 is CSASSPDEQYF. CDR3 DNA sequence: TGCAGTGCTAGTAGCCCGGACGAGCAGTACTTC.

CDR3 loop: CASSGGLTKAETQYF. In nucleotides, the CDR3 is TGTGCCAGCAGTGGAGGACTTACCAAAGCCGAGACCCAGTACTTC. The chain is built from TRBV2 and TRBJ2-5; possible D gene TRBD2, 5 bases. CDR1 SNHLY and CDR2 FYNNEI come from the germline V gene. The CDR3 sequence is 15 residues long. Trimming removed 4 bases at V and 5 bases at J, with 17 bases between.